The present T cell receptor (beta chain) was sequenced within a study of blood T cell repertoires in COVID-19. Repertoires were generated with immunoSEQ multiplex PCR, while TCRdb's copy carries only in-frame clones and drops some. The top ten clones hold 3% of a sample with a few hundred thousand clones, 75% to 90% of them seen once. This CDR3 spans 11 amino acids. Trimming took off 6 bases at V and 8 bases at J, with 10 bases between the two ends. From germline, CDR1 is MDHEN and CDR2 SYDVKM. Input material: peripheral blood. The sequence derives from a woman under 40 with active or convalescent COVID-19. The chain joins TRBV28 to TRBJ1-1; D is undetermined. The CDR3 is CASSSGREAFF. Here the CDR3 DNA reads TGTGCCAGCAGCTCGGGAAGGGAAGCTTTCTTT. The full variable domain, in which reference TRBV28 and TRBJ1-1 provide the parts outside the CDR3, is DVKVTQSSRYLVKRTGEKVFLECVQDMDHENMFWYRQDPGLGLRLIYFSYDVKMKEKGDIPEGYSVSREKKERFSLILESASTNQTSMYLCASSSGREAFFGQGTRLTVV.